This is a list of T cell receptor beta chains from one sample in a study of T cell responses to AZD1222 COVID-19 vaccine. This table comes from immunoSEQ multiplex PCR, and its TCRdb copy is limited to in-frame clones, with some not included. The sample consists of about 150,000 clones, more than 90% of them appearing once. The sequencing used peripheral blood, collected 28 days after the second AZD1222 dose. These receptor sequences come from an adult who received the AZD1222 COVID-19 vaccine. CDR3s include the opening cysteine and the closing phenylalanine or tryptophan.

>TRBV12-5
CASGPGSYTDTQYF
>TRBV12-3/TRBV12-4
CASSLKYGELFF
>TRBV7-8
CASSTRTSYEQYF
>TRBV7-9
CASSLRGPYEQYF
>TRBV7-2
CASSLAALGSPLHF
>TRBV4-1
CASSQGDRGNYGYTF
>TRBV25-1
CASSEGDLRNEQFF
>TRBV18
CASSPPLVGVEQYF
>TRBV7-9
CASISDAMGYEQYF
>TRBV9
CASSVSGINEQFF
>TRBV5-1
CASSQAGFEQFF
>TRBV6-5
CASSSRGGDQPQHF
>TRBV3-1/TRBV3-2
CASSQRTGVYTGELFF
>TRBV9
CASSVEIGGQFNYGYTF
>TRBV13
CASSDRYTQYF